This T cell receptor (beta chain) was observed in a study of T cells after yellow fever vaccination. Study results and limitations: One caveat is that FACS-sorted repertoires could contain abundant clonotypes contaminating from the bulk population. After the booster, about 95% of CD4 and about nine tenths of CD8 primary-response clones were re-detected. A small proportion of clonotypes was detected in both the CD4 and CD8 compartments.

This clonotype appeared a few times. Its antigen is not known. The DNA is omitted, as the CDR3 cannot be located on it reliably, and the CDR3 follows TCRdb's listing. TCRdb fed the 5' RACE reads into MiXCR, producing one record per CDR3 protein. Among a few hundred thousand distinct CDR3 sequences listed, around 16% were seen once. Termini included, the CDR3 measures 14 amino acids. Per the germline V gene, CDR1 is MNHEY and CDR2 is SVGEGT. The chain employs TRBV6-2 or TRBV6-3 and TRBJ2-7. The specimen comprised PBMCs, sampled more than 4 days after the first yellow fever vaccination. This sequence originates from a man in his late teens or twenties who received the YFV17D yellow fever vaccine. The CDR3 is CASSTSDAPYEQYF.